These T cell receptor beta chains were read from a single sample in a study of blood T cell repertoires in COVID-19. Some clones are missing from TCRdb's copy, which holds only in-frame ones; the method was immunoSEQ multiplex PCR. The table lists about 310,000 clones, 90% of them singletons, with around 4.4% in the top ten. Material: PBMCs or T cells enriched from blood (not recorded which). The receptors come from a woman between 18 and 30 years old with acute COVID-19. Both conserved end residues are part of each CDR3. The D gene is left open where the match is weak. The listing skips clone size in some rows; elsewhere it reads once, few, many or a size class.

TRBD1	-	TRBV5-1	TRBJ1-1	TGCGCCAGCAGCCTACAGGGGACTGAAGCTTTCTTT	CASSLQGTEAFF
-	-	TRBV24-1	TRBJ1-1	TGTGCCACCAGTGCTAAGAACACTGAAGCTTTCTTT	CATSAKNTEAFF
TRBD2	-	TRBV5-4	TRBJ2-7	TGTGCCAGCAGTAGACTAGCGGAGAACTACGAGCAGTACTTC	CASSRLAENYEQYF
-	-	TRBV18	TRBJ2-3	TGTGCCAGCTCACCACCGGTGGCAGACGAGAGGAAGGATACGCAGTATTTT	CASSPPVADERKDTQYF
TRBD2	-	TRBV3-1/TRBV3-2	TRBJ2-1	TGTGCCAGCAGCCAGGCTAGCGGGAGCAATGAGCAGTTCTTC	CASSQASGSNEQFF
-	-	TRBV6-2/TRBV6-3	TRBJ2-7	TGTGCCAGCAGCTCTACCGGGGGCGAGCAGTACTTC	CASSSTGGEQYF
TRBD1	-	TRBV29-1	TRBJ1-2	TGCAGCTCCAGCTCGTCCAGGGGGGACTATGGCTACACCTTC	CSSSSSRGDYGYTF
TRBD1	-	TRBV27	TRBJ2-1	TGTGCCAGCAGTCCGGACAGGGGGGTCGACAATGAGCAGTTCTTC	CASSPDRGVDNEQFF
TRBD1	-	TRBV19	TRBJ1-6	TGTGCCAGTAGGAGAGTCATGGGGGACAGCACCAATTCACCCCTCCACTTT	CASRRVMGDSTNSPLHF
TRBD1	-	TRBV28	TRBJ2-7	TGTGCCAGCAGTTTATCAGGGGGTTCCCCAGCCTACGAGCAGTACTTC	CASSLSGGSPAYEQYF
-	-	TRBV5-1	TRBJ1-5	TGCGCCAGCAGCTTGGACTTAGCGGGGAATCAGCCCCAGCATTTT	CASSLDLAGNQPQHF
TRBD1	-	TRBV4-1	TRBJ1-2	TGCGCCAGCAGCCAAACGCCACAGGGGGCTAACTATGGCTACACCTTC	CASSQTPQGANYGYTF
-	-	TRBV28	TRBJ2-7	TGTGCCAGCAGTTTCAGAGGTGTCGGCTACGAGCAGTACTTC	CASSFRGVGYEQYF
TRBD2	-	TRBV3-1/TRBV3-2	TRBJ2-3	TGTGCCAGCAGCCAAGATCCGGGACTAGCGGCGGGGGGAGATACGCAGTATTTT	CASSQDPGLAAGGDTQYF
-	-	TRBV19	TRBJ2-7	TGTGCCAGTAGTATCAACAGGGCCACCGAGCAGTACTTC	CASSINRATEQYF
-	-	TRBV12-5	TRBJ2-2	TGTGCTAGTGGTTTGGCGGACAGAATCACCGGGGAGCTGTTTTTT	CASGLADRITGELFF
-	-	TRBV6-1	TRBJ1-5	TGTGCCAGCAGTGAAGCCGGACAGTACGGGCCTCAGCCCCAGCATTTT	CASSEAGQYGPQPQHF
-	-	TRBV29-1	TRBJ1-1	TGCAGCGTTGAACTTCAGACTAACACTGAAGCTTTCTTT	CSVELQTNTEAFF
-	-	TRBV27	TRBJ2-7	TGTGCCAGCAGTTCCCATCTAGAGGGTACCTACGAGCAGTACTTC	CASSSHLEGTYEQYF
-	-	TRBV11-2	TRBJ2-7	TGTGCCAGCAGCTTAGGGGAAAGGACAGAGCAGTACTTC	CASSLGERTEQYF
-	-	TRBV13	TRBJ1-1	TGTGCCAGCAGCTACAGCATGAACACTGAAGCTTTCTTT	CASSYSMNTEAFF
-	once	TRBV28	TRBJ1-5	TGTGCCAGCAGTTTAACCCAGTTATATCAGCCCCAGCATTTT	CASSLTQLYQPQHF
TRBD2	-	TRBV19	TRBJ2-7	TGTGCCAGTAGTATCCTCGCTAGCGGGAGGGTTGTCGAGCAGTACTTC	CASSILASGRVVEQYF
-	-	TRBV2	TRBJ1-1	TGTGCCAGCAGTGAGGTGGTAGAGGAAGCTTTCTTT	CASSEVVEEAFF
TRBD1	-	TRBV4-1	TRBJ1-2	TGCGCCAGCAGCCATCCGGAGACAGGGTTATACCTAGATGGCTACACCTTC	CASSHPETGLYLDGYTF
-	-	TRBV28	TRBJ2-1	TGTGCCAGCAGTTTGATTTCGGGGCTAGCGAGGTCGAGCTCCTACAATGAGCAGTTCTTC	CASSLISGLARSSSYNEQFF
TRBD1	-	TRBV5-4	TRBJ2-5	TGTGCCAGCAGCCCGGCGACAGGGGGCCAAGAGACCCAGTACTTC	CASSPATGGQETQYF
TRBD1	-	TRBV19	TRBJ1-1	TGTGCCAGTAGGCGACAGGGGAGCACTGAAGCTTTCTTT	CASRRQGSTEAFF
TRBD2	-	TRBV28	TRBJ2-1	TGTGCCAGCACCGAGACGGGACTAGCGGGAGGGCCTGCCCCCTTCAATGAGCAGTTCTTC	CASTETGLAGGPAPFNEQFF
TRBD1	few	TRBV28	TRBJ1-2	TGTGCCAGCAGTTTACAGGGACAGGGGCAAGGCTACACCTTC	CASSLQGQGQGYTF
-	-	TRBV19	TRBJ1-1	TGTGCCAGTAGTATGGACAGAGACACTGAAGCTTTCTTT	CASSMDRDTEAFF
-	-	TRBV10-3	TRBJ1-4	TGTGCCATCAGTGAGGCACAGGGCTCGGCTAATGAAAAACTGTTTTTT	CAISEAQGSANEKLFF
TRBD1	-	TRBV30	TRBJ2-4	TGTGCCTGGGACGACGCAGACAGGGGGCGAAACATTCAGTACTTC	CAWDDADRGRNIQYF
TRBD1	-	TRBV18	TRBJ1-1	TGTGCCAGCTCACCAGCCGGGGCAGGGGGACAGAACACTGAAGCTTTCTTT	CASSPAGAGGQNTEAFF
-	-	TRBV28	TRBJ2-7	TGTGCCAGCAGTTTACTTTTTAGGGGTTTAAGAAGCGAGCAGTACTTC	CASSLLFRGLRSEQYF
TRBD1	-	TRBV28	TRBJ2-5	TGTGCCAGCAGGGTACAGGGGGAGACCCAGTACTTC	CASRVQGETQYF
TRBD1	-	TRBV28	TRBJ1-5	TGTGCCAGCAGTCCGGGACAGGGGGAAAACAATAAGCCCCAGCATTTT	CASSPGQGENNKPQHF
-	once	TRBV7-6	TRBJ1-5	TGTGCCAGCAGCGCCAGAGCCGATCAAGCGGGGCAGCCCCAGCATTTT	CASSARADQAGQPQHF
-	-	TRBV29-1	TRBJ1-1	TGCAGCGTTGCGTCTCGCTTGCGGGCGGAGAACACTGAAGCTTTCTTT	CSVASRLRAENTEAFF
-	-	TRBV24-1	TRBJ1-4	TGTGCCACCAGTGACTCGGGACTTTTCCCTAATGAAAAACTGTTTTTT	CATSDSGLFPNEKLFF
TRBD1	-	TRBV13	TRBJ2-2	TGTGCCAGCAGCCCAGCAGGGGGCGCAGCCGGGGAGCTGTTTTTT	CASSPAGGAAGELFF
-	once	TRBV7-9	TRBJ1-5	TGTGCCAGCAGCTTCGGAAACAGCTACAATCAGCCCCAGCATTTT	CASSFGNSYNQPQHF
TRBD1	-	TRBV6-2/TRBV6-3	TRBJ2-7	TGTGCCAGCAGTTCCACCGGGACAGTGGCGTACGAGCAGTACTTC	CASSSTGTVAYEQYF
-	-	TRBV7-9	TRBJ1-5	TGTGCCAGCAGCCCGGCAGAGGGCCATCAGCCCCAGCATTTT	CASSPAEGHQPQHF
-	-	TRBV27	TRBJ2-1	TGTGCCAGCAGTTTAGGCGGCCGCGAGCAGTTCTTC	CASSLGGREQFF
-	-	TRBV2	TRBJ1-3	TGTGCCAGCAATGAGGGGCAAGGAAACACCATATATTTT	CASNEGQGNTIYF
TRBD2	-	TRBV5-1	TRBJ2-1	TGCGCCAGCTCCACTAGCGGCCCAACCTACAATGAGCAGTTCTTC	CASSTSGPTYNEQFF
-	few	TRBV19	TRBJ1-5	TGTGCCAGTAGTATAACAGGGCTTAATCAGCCCCAGCATTTT	CASSITGLNQPQHF
TRBD1	-	TRBV7-3	TRBJ2-1	TGTGCCAGCGGCTCTCATGTAGGGCAGGGGGCTGGGAATGAGCAGTTCTTC	CASGSHVGQGAGNEQFF
-	-	TRBV14	TRBJ2-6	TGTGCCAGCAGCCAAGATCCAACCCCCAGGGGTTTCCACTCTGGGGCCAACGTCCTGACTTTC	CASSQDPTPRGFHSGANVLTF
-	-	TRBV27	TRBJ2-3	TGTGCCAGCAGTTTAATAGGCGGTCGGGATACGCAGTATTTT	CASSLIGGRDTQYF
-	few	TRBV13	TRBJ1-1	TGTGCCAGCAGCTTAGTGGACAGTTTCACTGAAGCTTTCTTT	CASSLVDSFTEAFF
TRBD1	-	TRBV19	TRBJ1-2	TGTGCCAGTAGTAGGGGTGCAGGACAGGGGATTAACTATGGCTACACCTTC	CASSRGAGQGINYGYTF
-	-	TRBV2	TRBJ1-5	TGTGCCAGCAGGGACAGCGATCAGCCCCAGCATTTT	CASRDSDQPQHF
-	-	TRBV28	TRBJ2-2	TGTGCCAGCAGTTTGACCTTAGAGACTCCGAACACCGGGGAGCTGTTTTTT	CASSLTLETPNTGELFF
TRBD2	-	TRBV5-1	TRBJ2-5	TGCGCCAGCAGCTTGGCCGAAACAGGTAGCAGCGGGGTCCCGGGGACCCAGTACTTC	CASSLAETGSSGVPGTQYF